This T cell receptor beta chain comes out of a study of shared clonotypes between healthy human individuals. Across the whole study: For every donor, three CD4 naive, three CD4 memory, two CD8 naive and one CD8 memory plates were used. Study-wide results and limits: Few donors limited the genetic and exposure-history diversity represented. What naive subsets generally showed was a larger estimated richness than memory subsets showed.

With respect to this clone: Its target is not known.

As defined, naive CD8 cells were CD45RO-negative and positively selected for CCR7, with terminally differentiated effector memory CD45RA+ cells excluded. The donor cohort consisted entirely of Caucasian adults residing in Nashville, Tennessee. The table came from immunoSEQ multiplex PCR; TCRdb's copy has only in-frame clones and leaves some out. This sample has nearly 2 million clones, with approximately 94% found just once. The source is a man between 18 and 35 years old in good health. Sample: naive CD8+ T cells sorted from blood.

CDR3: CASSLSQDYNSPLHF. CDR3 sequence (DNA): TGTGCCAGCAGTTTATCTCAGGACTATAATTCACCCCTCCACTTT. The chain recombines TRBV28 with TRBJ1-6; D unclear. Germline V gene sequence: CDR1 MDHEN, CDR2 SYDVKM. CDR3 size: 15 residues. V shed 1 base and J shed 3 bases, with 7 bases lying between them.